The TCR beta chain described here comes from a study of radiation and T cells in renal cell carcinoma. Study outcomes and limitations: From baseline, blood top tumor clonotypes peaked at 2 weeks post-radiation.

Notes on this clone: Its antigen is not identified.

TCRdb keeps only in-frame clones here, not all; method: immunoSEQ multiplex PCR. The table lists about 130,000 clones, around 80% of them singletons, with about 3% in the top ten. V lost 1 base to trimming and J lost 3 bases, with 15 bases between them. Germline values: CDR1 LNHNV, CDR2 YYDKDF (reference sequence). This CDR3 is built from 17 residues. Time point given: baseline pretreatment blood. Indicated treatment: 15 Gy SBRT to primary tumor, nephrectomy 4 weeks later. After SBRT, blood was collected at 2 and 4 weeks, plus baseline. Clear cell pathology was present in this patient's renal cell carcinoma.

The rearrangement joins TRBV15 to TRBJ2-2; possible D gene TRBD1, 5 bases. This clonotype originated in an older woman with renal cell carcinoma. The specimen comprised blood, sampled from a patient whose treatment included radiotherapy and nephrectomy. CDR3 DNA sequence: TGTGCCACCAGCAGAGGCCTTGAAGGGGCATACACCGGGGAGCTGTTTTTT. This sequence encodes CATSRGLEGAYTGELFF.